These 27 T cell receptor beta chains originate from one sample sequenced in a study of blood T cell repertoires in COVID-19. Data came from immunoSEQ multiplex PCR; TCRdb stores just in-frame clones and leaves some out. The table records around 300,000 clones, more than 80% of them present only once. Specimen: peripheral blood. The receptors come from a woman aged 40 to 49 with acute or convalescent COVID-19.

The chain is built from TRBV6-1 and TRBJ1-2; D might be TRBD1 (5 bases). Germline CDR1 reads MNHNS; CDR2 reads SASEGT. There are 16 residues in the CDR3. V lost 2 bases to trimming and J lost 2 bases, with 15 bases between them. CDR3 protein: CASSEHGGDRNYGYTF. DNA for the CDR3: TGTGCCAGCAGTGAACACGGGGGGGACCGGAACTATGGCTACACCTTC.

The J gene is TRBJ1-2, the V gene TRBV12-3 or TRBV12-4, with TRBD1 matching over 7 bases. The ends lost 3 bases at V and 4 bases at J; junction bases unmatched: 2. The CDR3 spans 13 residues. DNA of the CDR3: TGTGCCAGCAGTTTGCCAGGGGGCTATGGCTACACCTTC. Residues: CASSLPGGYGYTF.

V and J are TRBV4-1 and TRBJ2-3, with D possibly TRBD2 on 5 matching bases. Germline values: CDR1 MGHRA, CDR2 YSYEKL. CDR3 size: 15 residues. Trimming cost V 0 bases and J 5 bases, with 12 bases left between them. CDR3 residues: CASSQDGLSGDTQYF. The CDR3 DNA follows: TGCGCCAGCAGCCAAGATGGTTTAAGCGGAGATACGCAGTATTTT.

The chain uses TRBV18 and TRBJ1-1, with D possibly TRBD1 on 5 matching bases. Trimming shortened V by 4 bases and J by 4 bases, and 19 bases separated the two germline ends. The CDR3 extends over 16 amino acids. Germline V gene data show CDR1 as KGHSH and CDR2 as LQKENI. The CDR3: CASSLNGGEAVTEAFF. The CDR3 DNA follows: TGTGCCAGCTCACTCAACGGGGGGGAGGCGGTCACTGAAGCTTTCTTT.

The chain combines TRBV5-4 with TRBJ1-3; tentative D call: TRBD1 (5 bases). The CDR3 has 15 amino acids. Germline lookup yields CDR1 SGHNT and CDR2 YYREEE (reference sequence). V lost 0 bases and J lost 4, with 11 bases in between. This CDR3 is CASSLESGFGNTIYF. The CDR3 DNA reads TGTGCCAGCAGCTTGGAGTCAGGGTTCGGAAACACCATATATTTT.

This rearrangement joins TRBV5-1 to TRBJ1-5; 10 bases fit TRBD1. The CDR3 runs to 18 residues. J lost 0 bases, V lost 4 bases, and 10 bases had no gene match. Germline assignment: CDR1 SGHRS and CDR2 YFSETQ. This chain's CDR3 is CASSPGTGEGYSNQPQHF. DNA of the CDR3: TGCGCCAGCAGCCCCGGGACAGGGGAGGGATATAGCAATCAGCCCCAGCATTTT.

This sequence joins TRBV27 and TRBJ1-6; D perhaps matches TRBD1 (6 bases). The V end was cut by 6 bases, the J end by 9 bases, with 12 bases between. The germline CDR1 and CDR2 sequences are MNHEY and SMNVEV (reference sequence). The CDR3 loop spans 13 amino acids. The CDR3 region has the DNA TGTGCCAGCAGGGCGGGGGCGAGTTCACCCCTCCACTTT. The encoded protein is CASRAGASSPLHF.

The V and J genes are TRBV7-2 and TRBJ2-5, with 7 positions matching TRBD1. V lost 7 bases to trimming and J lost 3 bases; unmatched junction nucleotides: 11. The CDR3 runs 15 residues. Germline values: CDR1 SGHTA, CDR2 FQGNSA. The CDR3 DNA sequence: TGTGCCAGCACCATCGGGGCCGGGACAGAAGAGACCCAGTACTTC. As protein: CASTIGAGTEETQYF.

The CDR3 spells CASSTQPSSNQPQHF. The CDR3 region has the DNA TGTGCCAGTAGTACACAGCCATCGAGCAATCAGCCCCAGCATTTT. The genes are TRBV19 and TRBJ1-5; D not resolved. Germline-derived CDR1 and CDR2 are LNHDA and SQIVND (reference sequence). CDR3 length: 15 amino acids. The V gene lost 4 bases and the J gene lost 1 base, with 11 bases spanning the gap. Full variable domain (missing parts from reference TRBV19 and TRBJ1-5): DGGITQSPKYLFRKEGQNVTLSCEQNLNHDAMYWYRQDPGQGLRLIYYSQIVNDFQKGDIAEGYSVSREKKESFPLTVTSAQKNPTAFYLCASSTQPSSNQPQHFGDGTRLSIL.

The chain recombines TRBV9 with TRBJ2-5, with unresolved D. The CDR3 has 13 residues. Trimming cost V 0 bases and J 7 bases, with 10 bases left between them. Germline loops: CDR1 SGDLS, CDR2 YYNGEE. The CDR3 DNA follows: TGTGCCAGCAGCGTAGGGCTAGTGGGGACCCAGTACTTC. This translates into CASSVGLVGTQYF.

The CDR3 is CASSAGTGGRWTGELFF. CDR3 in DNA: TGTGCCAGCAGCGCCGGGACAGGGGGTCGCTGGACCGGGGAGCTGTTTTTT. The chain combines TRBV5-5 with TRBJ2-2; 11 positions agree with TRBD1. In germline, CDR1 is SGHKS, CDR2 YYEKEE (reference sequence). The junction had 10 bases not matched to a gene; V was cut back by 4 bases and J by 5 bases. CDR3 size: 17 residues.

The chain is built from TRBV3-1 (or the pseudogene TRBV3-2) and TRBJ1-1, with 7 bases aligning to TRBD1. After removal of 1 base from V and 4 bases from J, the junction contained 3 bases not matched to a gene. Germline V lookup: CDR1 LGHDT, CDR2 YNNKEL (reference sequence). This CDR3 is built from 14 residues. CDR3 loop: CASSQARGTTEAFF. In DNA, the CDR3 is TGTGCCAGCAGCCAAGCCAGGGGGACCACTGAAGCTTTCTTT.

This clone came up once. V usage is TRBV19 and J usage is TRBJ2-5; TRBD2 agrees at 8 bases. Germline trimming cut 3 bases from V and 5 bases from J; bases unmatched to any gene: 8. The germline gives CDR1 LNHDA, CDR2 SQIVND (reference sequence). The CDR3 extends over 15 amino acids. The CDR3 region has the DNA TGTGCCAGTAGTATGGCGGGGGGCCGGTCCGAGACCCAGTACTTC. This translates into CASSMAGGRSETQYF.

CDR3 coding DNA: TGTGCCAGCAGCTCACCTCAAGTATCGGGGTACTATGGCTACACCTTC. Encoded protein: CASSSPQVSGYYGYTF. The V gene is TRBV7-9, the J gene TRBJ1-2; no clear D gene. Trimming removed 4 bases at V and 3 bases at J, with 18 bases between. There are 16 residues in the CDR3. CDR1 and CDR2 (germline): SEHNR, FQNEAQ (reference sequence).

This chain joins TRBV9 and TRBJ2-3; 9 positions match TRBD2. The J segment lost 2 bases and the V segment lost 2 bases, leaving 6 bases of the junction unmatched. Per the germline V gene, CDR1 is SGDLS and CDR2 is YYNGEE. There are 16 residues in the CDR3. The CDR3 is CASSVRGGGATDTQYF. The DNA of the CDR3 is TGTGCCAGCAGCGTTCGTGGCGGGGGGGCCACAGATACGCAGTATTTT.

This clone was observed once. The chain combines TRBV10-1 with TRBJ2-3, with a tentative D call TRBD1 (6 bases). This CDR3 is built from 14 residues. Germline CDR1 is WNHNN and CDR2 is SYGVQD (reference sequence). The V and J ends lost 3 bases and 6 bases respectively, with 13 bases between them. CDR3 bases: TGCGCCAGCAGTGAAAGCAGAGGGGGTGATACGCAGTATTTT. Residues: CASSESRGGDTQYF.

This clone appeared a single time. The gene calls are TRBV6-5 and TRBJ1-2; no firm D call. The germline gives CDR1 MNHEY, CDR2 SVGAGI. The CDR3 length is 14 residues. With 0 bases removed from V and 2 bases from J, the gap between germline ends came to 7 bases. The CDR3 DNA reads TGTGCCAGCAGTTACTCCTACGCGAACTATGGCTACACCTTC. Protein sequence: CASSYSYANYGYTF.

This clone was observed a few times. This sequence joins TRBV5-1 and TRBJ2-3; D gene unclear. Germline V gene sequence: CDR1 SGHRS, CDR2 YFSETQ. The CDR3 is 13 residues long. V was trimmed by 0 bases and J by 5 bases, leaving 7 bases between them. The CDR3 bases are TGCGCCAGCAGCTTGGACCAGGAAGATACGCAGTATTTT. Translating it yields CASSLDQEDTQYF.

The gene calls are TRBV4-1 and TRBJ1-1, with D perhaps matching TRBD1 (6 bases). This CDR3 is 13 amino acids long. From germline, CDR1 is MGHRA and CDR2 YSYEKL. With 1 base removed from V and 7 bases from J, the gap between germline ends came to 10 bases. CDR3 sequence: CASSQATGFEAFF. The CDR3 region has the DNA TGCGCCAGCAGCCAAGCTACAGGGTTTGAAGCTTTCTTT.

The chain carries TRBV7-2 and TRBJ2-3; 8 bases agree with TRBD2. The junction had 7 bases not matched to a gene; V was cut back by 3 bases and J by 2 bases. CDR3 size: 16 residues. The germline V gene encodes CDR1 SGHTA and CDR2 FQGNSA. The CDR3 DNA reads as TGTGCCAGCAGCTTCGACAGCGGGGGCCCCACAGATACGCAGTATTTT. It yields the protein CASSFDSGGPTDTQYF.

This sequence joins TRBV19 and TRBJ2-2; a weak D match, TRBD1 (6 bases). This CDR3 contains 16 residues. Trimming removed 7 bases at V and 1 base at J, with 16 bases between. The V gene's germline CDR1 is LNHDA and CDR2 SQIVND (reference sequence). CDR3: CASTPTGAKNTGELFF. CDR3 nucleotide sequence: TGTGCCAGTACCCCGACAGGCGCGAAGAACACCGGGGAGCTGTTTTTT.

J is TRBJ1-1 and V is TRBV5-1; D not resolved. Trimming took 4 bases from V and 0 from J, leaving 10 bases between them. CDR3 size: 14 residues. The V gene's germline CDR1 is SGHRS and CDR2 YFSETQ. CDR3 nucleotides: TGCGCCAGCAGCGCCGACAACATGAACACTGAAGCTTTCTTT. It translates to CASSADNMNTEAFF.

This sequence joins TRBV6-4 and TRBJ2-7, with D maybe TRBD2 (5 bases). Germline loops: CDR1 MRHNA, CDR2 SNTAGT. Trimming removed 7 bases at V and 2 bases at J, with 12 bases between. This CDR3 has 13 residues. The CDR3 DNA follows: TGTGCCAGCACCGAGACCGGGGCCTACGAGCAGTACGTC. Protein product: CASTETGAYEQYV.

The rearrangement links TRBV4-2 to TRBJ2-1; unclear D gene. Trimming removed 8 bases at V and 7 bases at J, with 12 bases between. Germline assignment: CDR1 LGHNA and CDR2 YNFKEQ. This CDR3 is built from 12 residues. The CDR3 reads CASRSYMNEQFF. The CDR3 DNA follows: TGTGCCAGCCGTTCGTACATGAATGAGCAGTTCTTC.

V gene TRBV5-1 combines with J gene TRBJ1-5, with D possibly being TRBD1 (5 bases). The CDR3 consists of 15 residues. V gave up 4 bases and J gave up 11 bases, with 22 bases separating them. Germline CDR1 SGHRS, CDR2 YFSETQ. The CDR3 here is CASSPGVGDDSAQHF. The CDR3 region has the DNA TGCGCCAGCAGCCCGGGGGTAGGGGACGATTCGGCCCAGCATTTT. Supplemented by reference TRBV5-1 and TRBJ1-5, the full variable domain reads KAGVTQTPRYLIKTRGQQVTLSCSPISGHRSVSWYQQTPGQGLQFLFEYFSETQRNKGNFPGRFSGRQFSNSRSEMNVSTLELGDSALYLCASSPGVGDDSAQHFGDGTRLSIL.

This sequence joins TRBV11-2 and TRBJ1-6; no reliable D call. The CDR3 sequence is 15 residues long. V lost 5 bases to trimming and J lost 7 bases, with 15 bases between them. Germline V gene data show CDR1 as SGHAT and CDR2 as FQNNGV. CDR3 DNA sequence: TGTGCCAGCAGCCTTATATCGGGTTTGAATTCACCCCTCCACTTT. Protein: CASSLISGLNSPLHF.

V is TRBV6-5 and J is TRBJ1-2, with TRBD1 matching over 10 bases. The CDR3 loop spans 15 amino acids. Germline V CDR1 and CDR2: MNHEY, SVGAGI. V lost 7 bases, J lost 4 bases, and 9 bases stayed unmatched. Here the CDR3 DNA reads TGTGCCAGCATTCCCCGGGACAGGGGAATCTATGGCTACACCTTC. Translating gives CASIPRDRGIYGYTF.